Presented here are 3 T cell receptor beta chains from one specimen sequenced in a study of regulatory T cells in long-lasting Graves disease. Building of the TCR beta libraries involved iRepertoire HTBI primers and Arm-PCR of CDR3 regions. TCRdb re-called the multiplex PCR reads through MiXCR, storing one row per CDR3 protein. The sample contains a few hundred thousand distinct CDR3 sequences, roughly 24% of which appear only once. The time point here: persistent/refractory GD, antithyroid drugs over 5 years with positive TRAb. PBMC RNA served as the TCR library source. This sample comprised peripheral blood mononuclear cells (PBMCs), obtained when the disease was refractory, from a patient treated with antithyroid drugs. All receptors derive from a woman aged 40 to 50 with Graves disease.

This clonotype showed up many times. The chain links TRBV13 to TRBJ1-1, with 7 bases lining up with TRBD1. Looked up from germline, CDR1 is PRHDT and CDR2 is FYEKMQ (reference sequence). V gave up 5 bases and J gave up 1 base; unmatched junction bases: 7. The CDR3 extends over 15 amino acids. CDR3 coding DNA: TGTGCCAGCAGCCTCTACGGGACAGCGAACACTGAAGCTTTCTTT. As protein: CASSLYGTANTEAFF. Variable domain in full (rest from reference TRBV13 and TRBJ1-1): AAGVIQSPRHLIKEKRETATLKCYPIPRHDTVYWYQQGPGQDPQFLISFYEKMQSDKGSIPDRFSAQQFSDYHSELNMSSLELGDSALYFCASSLYGTANTEAFFGQGTRLTVV.

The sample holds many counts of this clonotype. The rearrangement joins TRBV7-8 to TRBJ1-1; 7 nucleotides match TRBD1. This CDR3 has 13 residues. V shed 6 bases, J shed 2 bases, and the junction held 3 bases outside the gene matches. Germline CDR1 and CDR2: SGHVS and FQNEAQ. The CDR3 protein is CASRTGYNTEAFF. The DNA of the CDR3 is TGTGCCAGCAGGACAGGGTACAACACTGAAGCTTTCTTT.

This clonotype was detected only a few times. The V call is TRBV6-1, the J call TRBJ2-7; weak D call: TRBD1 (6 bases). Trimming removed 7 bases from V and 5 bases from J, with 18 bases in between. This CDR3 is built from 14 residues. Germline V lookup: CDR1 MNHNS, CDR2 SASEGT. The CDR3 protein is CASNPWWGLDEQYF. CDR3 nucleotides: TGTGCCAGCAATCCGTGGTGGGGGCTTGACGAGCAGTACTTC.